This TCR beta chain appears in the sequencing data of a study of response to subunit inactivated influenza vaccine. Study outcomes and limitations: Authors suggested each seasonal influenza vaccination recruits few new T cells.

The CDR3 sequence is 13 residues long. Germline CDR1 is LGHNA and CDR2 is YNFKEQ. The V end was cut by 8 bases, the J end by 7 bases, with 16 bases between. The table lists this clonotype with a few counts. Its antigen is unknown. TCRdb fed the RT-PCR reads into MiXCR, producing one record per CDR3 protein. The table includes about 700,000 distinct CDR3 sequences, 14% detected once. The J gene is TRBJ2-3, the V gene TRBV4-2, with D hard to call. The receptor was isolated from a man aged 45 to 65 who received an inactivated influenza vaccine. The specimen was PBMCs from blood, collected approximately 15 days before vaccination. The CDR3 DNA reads TGTGCCAGCGGTAGCCTAGGACCTAATACGCAGTATTTT. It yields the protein CASGSLGPNTQYF.